This TCR beta chain comes out of a study of shared clonotypes between healthy human individuals. Study-wide results and limits: Relative to clonotypes present in all four donors, those not shared had lower generation probabilities. Estimated richness values were generally larger in naive subsets than in memory subsets.

Germline V CDR1 and CDR2: SNHLY, FYNNEI. CDR3 size: 12 residues. V was trimmed by 6 bases and J by 3 bases, leaving 8 bases between them. Worth noting for this clone: Its antigen is unknown.

As handled by the study authors: Junction-only sequences produced by ImmunoSEQ had no quality scores, so filtering differed. Libraries were prepared by immunoSEQ multiplex PCR; TCRdb keeps only in-frame clonotypes and omits some of them. From that table come the V and J calls and clone size; the DNA was used to work out D and trimming. This table has more than 2,000,000 clones, 85% to 95% appearing once. The receptor was isolated from a man between 18 and 35 years old in good health. Some clones in this sample may be carry-over from other donors' samples. V usage is TRBV2 and J usage is TRBJ1-2; tentatively, D is TRBD1 (6 bases). The sequenced sample was naive CD4+ T cells from PBMCs. Noted subset: CD45RA+ positively selected. The CDR3 sequence: CASRAGDYGYTF. The CDR3 nucleotides are TGTGCCAGCAGAGCAGGGGACTATGGCTACACCTTC. The full variable domain, rest sourced from reference TRBV2 and TRBJ1-2, is EPEVTQTPSHQVTQMGQEVILRCVPISNHLYFYWYRQILGQKVEFLVSFYNNEISEKSEIFDDQFSVERPDGSNFTLKIRSTKLEDSAMYFCASRAGDYGYTFGSGTRLTVV.